The entry below describes one T cell receptor beta chain. This sample stems from a study of blood T cell repertoires in COVID-19. Study-level background: Collection of acute and convalescent COVID-19 samples took place in the United States, Italy and Spain.

The Seattle site enrolled patients during active infection and followed them longitudinally. Germline CDR1 is MDHEN and CDR2 is SYDVKM. The CDR3 runs to 15 residues. The ends were cut back, 4 bases at V and 10 bases at J, with 17 bases in the middle. The table came from immunoSEQ multiplex PCR; TCRdb's copy has only in-frame clones and leaves some out. The sample contains 200,000 to 250,000 clones, approximately 84% of which appear only once. The specimen was peripheral blood. V gene TRBV28 combines with J gene TRBJ1-6; a weak D match, TRBD1 (6 bases). The receptor was isolated from a woman aged 80 or over with COVID-19, enrolled during active disease. The CDR3 spells CASSYREGVMSPLHF. CDR3 nucleotides: TGTGCCAGCAGTTACAGGGAAGGAGTCATGTCACCCCTCCACTTT.